This T cell receptor beta chain was recorded in a study of blood T cell repertoires in COVID-19. Study details: Acute and convalescent COVID-19 samples came from the United States, Italy and Spain. Sources were T cells, B-cell-depleted T cells, or PBMCs; the material itself was cDNA or gDNA.

From germline, CDR1 is MDHEN and CDR2 SYDVKM. The CDR3 runs 14 residues. Trimming took 7 bases from V and 2 from J; bases not matched to a gene: 6. In the authors' workflow: Counts of nucleated cells, estimated from reference gene primer amplification, were obtained. Some clones are missing from TCRdb's copy, which holds only in-frame ones; the method was immunoSEQ multiplex PCR. V, J and clone size reflect that table, while D and trimming were determined from the DNA. This sample has around 210,000 clones, with 85% to 90% found just once. The receptor comes from a woman between 70 and 85 years old with acute or convalescent COVID-19. The material sequenced was peripheral blood. The V and J genes are TRBV28 and TRBJ2-7; 9 bases map to TRBD2. The CDR3 reads CASNVAGGPYEQYF. The CDR3 DNA follows: TGTGCCAGCAATGTTGCGGGAGGGCCCTACGAGCAGTACTTC.